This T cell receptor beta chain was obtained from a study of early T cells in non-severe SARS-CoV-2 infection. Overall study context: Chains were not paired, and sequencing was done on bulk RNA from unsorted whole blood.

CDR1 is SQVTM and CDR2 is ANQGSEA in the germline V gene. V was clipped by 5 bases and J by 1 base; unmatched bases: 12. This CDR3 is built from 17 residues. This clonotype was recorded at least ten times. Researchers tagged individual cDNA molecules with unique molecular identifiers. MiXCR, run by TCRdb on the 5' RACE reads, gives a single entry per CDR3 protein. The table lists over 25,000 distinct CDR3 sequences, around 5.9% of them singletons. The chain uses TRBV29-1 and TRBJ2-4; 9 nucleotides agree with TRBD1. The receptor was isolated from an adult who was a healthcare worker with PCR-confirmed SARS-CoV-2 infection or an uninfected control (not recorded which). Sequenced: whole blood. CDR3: CSVRDREFFLAKNIQYF. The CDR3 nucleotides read TGCAGCGTTAGGGACAGGGAATTTTTTCTCGCCAAAAACATTCAGTACTTC.